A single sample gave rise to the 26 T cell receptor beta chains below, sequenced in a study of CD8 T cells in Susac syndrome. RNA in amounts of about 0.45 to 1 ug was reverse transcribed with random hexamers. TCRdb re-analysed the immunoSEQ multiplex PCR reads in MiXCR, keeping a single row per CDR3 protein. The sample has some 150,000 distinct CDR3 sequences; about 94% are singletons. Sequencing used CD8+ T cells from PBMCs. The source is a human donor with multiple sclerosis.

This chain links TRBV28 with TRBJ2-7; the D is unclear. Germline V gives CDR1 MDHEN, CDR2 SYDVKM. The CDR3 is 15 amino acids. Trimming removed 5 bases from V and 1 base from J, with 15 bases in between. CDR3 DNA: TGTGCCAGCAGTCGTAAGGTTCTCGCGTCCTACGAGCAGTACTTC. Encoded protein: CASSRKVLASYEQYF.

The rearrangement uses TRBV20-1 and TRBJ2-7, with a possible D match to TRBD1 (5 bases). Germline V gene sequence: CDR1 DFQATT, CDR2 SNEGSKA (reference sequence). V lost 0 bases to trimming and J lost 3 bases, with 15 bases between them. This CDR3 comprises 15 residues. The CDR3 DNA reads TGCAGTGCTAGAGATAGAGAGACAGCCAACTACGAGCAGTACTTC. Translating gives CSARDRETANYEQYF.

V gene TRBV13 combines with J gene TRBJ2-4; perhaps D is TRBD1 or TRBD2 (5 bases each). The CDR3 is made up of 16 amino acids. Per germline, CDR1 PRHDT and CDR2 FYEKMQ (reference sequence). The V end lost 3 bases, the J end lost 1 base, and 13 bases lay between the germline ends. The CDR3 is CASSLGRPGAKNIQYF. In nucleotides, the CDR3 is TGTGCCAGCAGCTTGGGACGGCCTGGGGCCAAAAACATTCAGTACTTC.

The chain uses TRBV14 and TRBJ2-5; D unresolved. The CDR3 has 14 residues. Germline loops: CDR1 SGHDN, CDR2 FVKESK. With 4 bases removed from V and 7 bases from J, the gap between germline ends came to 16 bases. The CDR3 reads CASSLSTDYRTQYF. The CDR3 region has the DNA TGTGCCAGCAGCCTATCCACAGATTACCGGACCCAGTACTTC. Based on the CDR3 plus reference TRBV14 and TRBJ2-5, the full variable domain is EAGVTQFPSHSVIEKGQTVTLRCDPISGHDNLYWYRRVMGKEIKFLLHFVKESKQDESGMPNNRFLAERTGGTYSTLKVQPAELEDSGVYFCASSLSTDYRTQYFGPGTRLLVL.

CDR3 loop: CASSLALKYEQYF. The CDR3 DNA follows: TGTGCCAGCAGCTTAGCGCTAAAGTACGAGCAGTACTTC. V gene TRBV7-9 combines with J gene TRBJ2-7; D remains unclear. Looked up from germline, CDR1 is SEHNR and CDR2 is FQNEAQ (reference sequence). V was trimmed by 0 bases and J by 4 bases, leaving 7 bases between them. CDR3 size: 13 residues.

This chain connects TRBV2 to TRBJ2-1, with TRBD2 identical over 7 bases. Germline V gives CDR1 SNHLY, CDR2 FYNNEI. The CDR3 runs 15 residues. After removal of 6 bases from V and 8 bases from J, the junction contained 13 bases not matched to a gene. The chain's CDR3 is CASRGGLPDFHEQFF. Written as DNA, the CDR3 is TGTGCCAGCAGGGGGGGACTACCCGATTTCCATGAGCAGTTCTTC.

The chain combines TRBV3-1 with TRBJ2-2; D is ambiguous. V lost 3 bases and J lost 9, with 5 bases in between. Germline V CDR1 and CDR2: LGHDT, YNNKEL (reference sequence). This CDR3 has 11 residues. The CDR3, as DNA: TGTGCCAGCAGCCAGGCCCGGGAGCTGTTTTTT. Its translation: CASSQARELFF.

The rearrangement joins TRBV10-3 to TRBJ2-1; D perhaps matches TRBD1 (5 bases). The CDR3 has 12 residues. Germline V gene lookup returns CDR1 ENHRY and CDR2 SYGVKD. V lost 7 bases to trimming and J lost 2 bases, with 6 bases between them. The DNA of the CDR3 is TGTGCCATCACAGGGACCTACAATGAGCAGTTCTTC. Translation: CAITGTYNEQFF.

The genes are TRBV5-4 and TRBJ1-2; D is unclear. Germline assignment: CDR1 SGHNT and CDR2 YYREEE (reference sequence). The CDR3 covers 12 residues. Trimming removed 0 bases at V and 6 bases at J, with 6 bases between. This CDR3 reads CASSLGSDGYTF. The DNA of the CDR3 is TGTGCCAGCAGCTTGGGGTCTGATGGCTACACCTTC.

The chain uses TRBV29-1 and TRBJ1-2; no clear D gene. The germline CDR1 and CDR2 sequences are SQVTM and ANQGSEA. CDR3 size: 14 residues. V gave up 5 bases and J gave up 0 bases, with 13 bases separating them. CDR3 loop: CSVTNVNPNYGYTF. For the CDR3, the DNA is TGCAGCGTTACCAACGTGAATCCTAACTATGGCTACACCTTC.

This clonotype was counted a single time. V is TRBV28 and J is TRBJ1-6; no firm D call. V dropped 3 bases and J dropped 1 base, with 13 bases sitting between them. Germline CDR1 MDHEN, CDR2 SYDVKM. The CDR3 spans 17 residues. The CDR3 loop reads CASSFRVDGSYNSPLHF. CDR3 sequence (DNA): TGTGCCAGCAGTTTTCGGGTCGACGGGTCCTATAATTCACCCCTCCACTTT.

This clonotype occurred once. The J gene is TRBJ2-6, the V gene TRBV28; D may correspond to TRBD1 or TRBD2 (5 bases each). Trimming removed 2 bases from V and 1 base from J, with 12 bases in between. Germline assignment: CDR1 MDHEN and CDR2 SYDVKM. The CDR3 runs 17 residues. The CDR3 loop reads CASSLVRGSSGANVLTF. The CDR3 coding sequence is TGTGCCAGCAGTTTAGTGAGGGGTTCATCTGGGGCCAACGTCCTGACTTTC.

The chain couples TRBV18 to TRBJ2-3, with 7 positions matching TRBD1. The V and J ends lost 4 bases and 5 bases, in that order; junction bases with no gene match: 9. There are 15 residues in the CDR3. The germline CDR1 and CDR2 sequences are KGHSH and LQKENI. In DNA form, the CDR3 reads TGTGCCAGCTCACATGACAGGGAAGTGGGAGATACGCAGTATTTT. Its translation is CASSHDREVGDTQYF. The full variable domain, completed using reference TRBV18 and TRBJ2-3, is NAGVMQNPRHLVRRRGQEARLRCSPMKGHSHVYWYRQLPEEGLKFMVYLQKENIIDESGMPKERFSAEFPKEGPSILRIQQVVRGDSAAYFCASSHDREVGDTQYFGPGTRLTVL.

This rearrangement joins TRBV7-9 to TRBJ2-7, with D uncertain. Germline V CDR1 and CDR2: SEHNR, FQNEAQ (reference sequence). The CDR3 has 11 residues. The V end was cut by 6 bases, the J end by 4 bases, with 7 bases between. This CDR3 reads CASSLHYEQYF. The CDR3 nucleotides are TGTGCCAGCAGTCTTCATTACGAGCAGTACTTC.

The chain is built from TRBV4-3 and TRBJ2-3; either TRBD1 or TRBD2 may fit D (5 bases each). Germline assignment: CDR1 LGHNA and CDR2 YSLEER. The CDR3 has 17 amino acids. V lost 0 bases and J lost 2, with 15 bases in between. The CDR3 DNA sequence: TGCGCCAGCAGCCAAGATGGTGGGGGTAGGGACACAGATACGCAGTATTTT. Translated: CASSQDGGGRDTDTQYF.

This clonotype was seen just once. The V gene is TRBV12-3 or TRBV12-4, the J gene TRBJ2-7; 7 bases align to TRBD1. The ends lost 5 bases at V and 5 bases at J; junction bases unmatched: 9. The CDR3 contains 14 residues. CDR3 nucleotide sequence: TGTGCCAGCAGTCCGACCGGGACAGTCGACGAGCAGTACTTC. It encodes CASSPTGTVDEQYF.

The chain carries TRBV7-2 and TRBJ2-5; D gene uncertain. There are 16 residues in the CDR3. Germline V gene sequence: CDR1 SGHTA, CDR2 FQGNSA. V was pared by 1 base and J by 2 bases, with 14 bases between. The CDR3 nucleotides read TGTGCCAGCAGCTTAGGTTGGAGACGGAGACAAGAGACCCAGTACTTC. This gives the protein CASSLGWRRRQETQYF.

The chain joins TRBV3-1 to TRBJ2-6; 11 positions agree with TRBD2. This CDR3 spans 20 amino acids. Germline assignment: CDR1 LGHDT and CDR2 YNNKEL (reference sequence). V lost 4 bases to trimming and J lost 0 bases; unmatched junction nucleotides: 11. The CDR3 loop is CASSPRTRLAGNSGANVLTF. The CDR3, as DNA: TGTGCCAGCAGCCCTAGAACGAGACTAGCGGGGAACTCTGGGGCCAACGTCCTGACTTTC.

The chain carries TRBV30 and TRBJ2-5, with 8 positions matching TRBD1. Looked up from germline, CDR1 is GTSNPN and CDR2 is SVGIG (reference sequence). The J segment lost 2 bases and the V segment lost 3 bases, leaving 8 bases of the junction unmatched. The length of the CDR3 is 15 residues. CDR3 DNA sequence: TGTGCCTGGAGGCAGGACAGGGCTTTACAAGAGACCCAGTACTTC. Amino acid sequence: CAWRQDRALQETQYF.

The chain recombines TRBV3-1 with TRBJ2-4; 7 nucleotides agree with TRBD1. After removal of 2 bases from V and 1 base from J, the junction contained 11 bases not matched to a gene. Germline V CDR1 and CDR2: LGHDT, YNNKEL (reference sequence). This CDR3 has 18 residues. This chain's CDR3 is CASSQLPTGSEAKNIQYF. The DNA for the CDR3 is TGTGCCAGCAGCCAACTTCCGACAGGGTCCGAGGCCAAAAACATTCAGTACTTC. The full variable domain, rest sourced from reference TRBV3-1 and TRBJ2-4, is DTAVSQTPKYLVTQMGNDKSIKCEQNLGHDTMYWYKQDSKKFLKIMFSYNNKELIINETVPNRFSPKSPDKAHLNLHINSLELGDSAVYFCASSQLPTGSEAKNIQYFGAGTRLSVL.

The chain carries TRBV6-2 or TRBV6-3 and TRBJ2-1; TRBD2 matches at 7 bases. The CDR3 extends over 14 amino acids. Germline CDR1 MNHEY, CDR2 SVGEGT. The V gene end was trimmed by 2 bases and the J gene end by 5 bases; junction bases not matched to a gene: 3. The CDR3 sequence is CASSYPTSNNEQFF. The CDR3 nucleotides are TGTGCCAGCAGTTACCCGACTAGCAACAATGAGCAGTTCTTC.

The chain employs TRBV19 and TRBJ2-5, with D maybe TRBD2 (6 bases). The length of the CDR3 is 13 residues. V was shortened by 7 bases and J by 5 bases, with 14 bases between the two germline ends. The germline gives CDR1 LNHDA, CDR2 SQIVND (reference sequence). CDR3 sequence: CASKGLEGETQYF. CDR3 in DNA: TGTGCCAGTAAAGGCTTGGAGGGGGAGACCCAGTACTTC.

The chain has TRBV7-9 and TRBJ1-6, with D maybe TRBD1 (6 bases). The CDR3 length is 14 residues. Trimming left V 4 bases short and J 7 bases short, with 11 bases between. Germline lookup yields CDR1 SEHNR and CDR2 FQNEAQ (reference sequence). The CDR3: CASSSPQGNSPLHF. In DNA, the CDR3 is TGTGCCAGCAGCTCCCCCCAGGGGAATTCACCCCTCCACTTT.

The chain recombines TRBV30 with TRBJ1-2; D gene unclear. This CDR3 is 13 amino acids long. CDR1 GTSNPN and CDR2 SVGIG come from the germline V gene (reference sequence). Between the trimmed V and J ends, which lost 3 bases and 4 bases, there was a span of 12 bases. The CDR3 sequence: CAWSRGLPYGYTF. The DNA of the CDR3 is TGTGCCTGGAGCCGAGGACTCCCCTATGGCTACACCTTC.

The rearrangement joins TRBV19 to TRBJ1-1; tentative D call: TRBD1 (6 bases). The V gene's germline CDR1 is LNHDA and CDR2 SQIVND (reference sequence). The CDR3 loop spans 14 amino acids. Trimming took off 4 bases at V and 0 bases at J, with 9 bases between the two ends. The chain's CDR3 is CASSSRDMNTEAFF. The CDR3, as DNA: TGTGCCAGTAGTAGCAGGGACATGAACACTGAAGCTTTCTTT.

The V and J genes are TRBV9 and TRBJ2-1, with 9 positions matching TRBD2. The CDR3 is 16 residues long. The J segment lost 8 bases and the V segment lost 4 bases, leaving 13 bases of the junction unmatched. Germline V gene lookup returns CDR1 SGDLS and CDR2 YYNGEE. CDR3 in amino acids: CASSLPAGGSRDEQFF. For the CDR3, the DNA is TGTGCCAGCAGCCTCCCAGCGGGGGGCTCTAGGGATGAGCAGTTCTTC.